What follows describes a single TCR beta chain. This entry belongs to a study of cytomegalovirus exposure and HLA in healthy donors. Trimming stripped 0 bases from V and 4 bases from J, with 6 bases between. This CDR3 has 13 amino acids. Germline lookup yields CDR1 SGHDT and CDR2 YYEEEE. With 60 Vbeta and 13 Jbeta primers, the PCR was carried out. Profiling relied on immunoSEQ multiplex PCR, and the TCRdb table lists in-frame clones only, not all of them. The sample has approximately 100,000 clones. The chain is built from TRBV5-6 and TRBJ2-3, with no clear D. The sample taken for sequencing was PBMCs. The clonotype was recovered from a man aged 50-60 years in good health and CMV-seronegative. The CDR3 nucleotides are TGTGCCAGCAGCTTGGGGAGTTCAGATACGCAGTATTTT. Translation gives CASSLGSSDTQYF.